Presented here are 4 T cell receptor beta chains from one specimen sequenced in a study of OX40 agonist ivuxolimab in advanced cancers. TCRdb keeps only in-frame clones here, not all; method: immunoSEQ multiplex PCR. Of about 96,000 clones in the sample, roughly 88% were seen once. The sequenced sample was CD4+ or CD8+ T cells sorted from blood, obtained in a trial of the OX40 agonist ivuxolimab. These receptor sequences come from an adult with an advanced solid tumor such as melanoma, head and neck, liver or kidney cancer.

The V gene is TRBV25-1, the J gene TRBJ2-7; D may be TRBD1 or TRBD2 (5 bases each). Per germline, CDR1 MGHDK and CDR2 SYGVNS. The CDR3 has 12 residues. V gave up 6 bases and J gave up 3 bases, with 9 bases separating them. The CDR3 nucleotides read TGTGCCAGCAGGGGGGACCTCTACGAGCAGTACTTC. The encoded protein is CASRGDLYEQYF.

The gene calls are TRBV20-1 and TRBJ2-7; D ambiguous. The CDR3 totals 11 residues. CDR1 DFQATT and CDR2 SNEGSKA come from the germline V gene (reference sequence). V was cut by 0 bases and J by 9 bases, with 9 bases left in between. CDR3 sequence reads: CSARDTPMQYF. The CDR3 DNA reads TGCAGTGCTAGAGATACACCGATGCAGTACTTC.

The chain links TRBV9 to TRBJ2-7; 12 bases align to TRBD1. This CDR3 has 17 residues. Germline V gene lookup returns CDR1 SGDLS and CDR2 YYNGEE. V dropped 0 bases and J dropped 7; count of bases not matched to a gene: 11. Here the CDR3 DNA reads TGTGCCAGCAGCGTAGCTCCCACGGGACAGGGGGCTAATGAGCAGTACTTC. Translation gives CASSVAPTGQGANEQYF.

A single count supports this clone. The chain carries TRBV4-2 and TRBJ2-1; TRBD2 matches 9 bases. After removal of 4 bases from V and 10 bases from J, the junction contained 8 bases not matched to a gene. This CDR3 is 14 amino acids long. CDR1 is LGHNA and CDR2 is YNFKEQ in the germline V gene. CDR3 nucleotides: TGTGCCAGCAGCCCGGGACTAGCAGGTCGGGAGCAGTTCTTC. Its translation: CASSPGLAGREQFF.